Listed here is a single T cell receptor beta chain. Its antigen is currently unknown. The source of the sample is a study of T cells after yellow fever vaccination. Study information: Each low-cell-number fraction was prepared by means of SMART-Seq v4 Ultra Low Input. Overall study results and limits: In post-booster samples, most primary-vaccination clones reappeared (roughly 96% CD4, roughly 90% CD8). Abundant contaminating clonotypes from the bulk population could appear in FACS-sorted repertoires.

The TCR cDNA carried a universal primer site and UMIs from 5'RACE template switching. TCRdb re-analysed the 5' RACE reads in MiXCR, keeping a single row per CDR3 protein. Of approximately 260,000 distinct CDR3 sequences listed, 10% to 15% are singletons. This CDR3 spans 12 amino acids. CDR1 is WNHNN and CDR2 is SYGVQD in the germline V gene (reference sequence). The ends were cut back, 8 bases at V and 7 bases at J, with 12 bases in the middle. The clonotype originates from a man younger than 45 who received the YFV17D yellow fever vaccine. Sequences were derived from CD4+ T cells sorted from PBMCs, sampled 45 days after the yellow fever booster vaccination. The chain has TRBV10-1 and TRBJ1-5; TRBD1 is a possible D gene (5 bases). The CDR3 loop reads CASSRVKQPQHF. In DNA, the CDR3 is TGCGCCAGCTCCAGGGTAAAACAGCCCCAGCATTTT.